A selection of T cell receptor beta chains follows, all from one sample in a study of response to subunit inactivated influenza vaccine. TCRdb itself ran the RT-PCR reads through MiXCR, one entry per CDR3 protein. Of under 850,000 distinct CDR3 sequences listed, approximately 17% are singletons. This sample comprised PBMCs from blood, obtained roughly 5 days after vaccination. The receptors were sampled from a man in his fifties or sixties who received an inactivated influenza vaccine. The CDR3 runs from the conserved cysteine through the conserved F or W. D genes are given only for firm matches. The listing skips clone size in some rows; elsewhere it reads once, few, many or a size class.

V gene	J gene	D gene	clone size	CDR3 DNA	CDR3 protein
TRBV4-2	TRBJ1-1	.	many	TGTGCCAGCAGCCAAGCCACGGACCTGAGCACTGAAGCTTTCTTT	CASSQATDLSTEAFF
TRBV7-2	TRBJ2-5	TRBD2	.	TGTGCCAGCAGTAGCGGGGGGTCCCAAGAGACCCAGTACTTC	CASSSGGSQETQYF
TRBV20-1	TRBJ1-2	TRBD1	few	TGCAGTGCTAGACCCGACAGGGGGCGCCTCTCGGCGAGCTACACCTTC	CSARPDRGRLSASYTF
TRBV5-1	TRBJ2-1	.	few	TGCGCCAGCAGCTTGGCCGGGACGGTAGCCTACAATGAGCAGTTCTTC	CASSLAGTVAYNEQFF
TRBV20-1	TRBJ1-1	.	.	TGCAGTGCTAGAGTCCCCGGGAGCCGGGGGACTGAAGCTTTCTTT	CSARVPGSRGTEAFF
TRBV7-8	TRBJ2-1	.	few	TGTGCCAGCAGCTTAGTGTCGGGATCTTACAATGAGCAGTTCTTC	CASSLVSGSYNEQFF
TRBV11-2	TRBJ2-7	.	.	TGTGCCAGCAGCTTAGTCACAGGAAGAAGATACGAGCAGTACTTC	CASSLVTGRRYEQYF
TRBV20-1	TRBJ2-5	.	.	TGCAGTGCTAGAAGGGACGGAACCCAAGAGACCCAGTACTTC	CSARRDGTQETQYF
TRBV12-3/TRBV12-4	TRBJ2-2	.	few	TGTGCCAGCAGTTTGGGGGGCCTCGGGACCGGGGAGCTGTTTTTT	CASSLGGLGTGELFF
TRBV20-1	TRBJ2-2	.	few	TGCAGTGCTAGTCGCGGTTGGCTTAACACCGGGGAGCTGTTTTTT	CSASRGWLNTGELFF
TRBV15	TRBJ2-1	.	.	TGTGCCACCAGCAGAGACCTCCGGCCTGGCAATGAGCAGTTCTTC	CATSRDLRPGNEQFF
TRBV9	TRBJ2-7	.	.	TGTGCCAGCAGCTCTACCGGGACTCTCGTAACGGAGCAGTACTTC	CASSSTGTLVTEQYF
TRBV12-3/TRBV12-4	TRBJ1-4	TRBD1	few	TGTGCCAGCAGAGCAATACAGGGGGCGGGCGAAAAACTGTTTTTT	CASRAIQGAGEKLFF
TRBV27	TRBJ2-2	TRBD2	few	TGTGCCAGCAGTTTATATGGGGGAGGGCCTGGCGGGGAGCTGTTTTTT	CASSLYGGGPGGELFF
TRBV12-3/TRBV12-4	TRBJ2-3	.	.	TGTGACAGCAGTACGGACGGAGGATCCACAGATACGCAGTATTTT	CDSSTDGGSTDTQYF
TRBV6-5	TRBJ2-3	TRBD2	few	TGTGCCAGCAGTTACTCAGCGGGGGGCAGCACAGATACGCAGTATTTT	CASSYSAGGSTDTQYF
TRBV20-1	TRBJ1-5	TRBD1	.	TGCAGTGCTAGGCTTCGCGGACAGGGCGGCAATCAGCCCCAGCATTTT	CSARLRGQGGNQPQHF
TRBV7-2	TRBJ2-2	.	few	TGTGCCAGCAGCTCACGGGCACAATCGGGGTGGATCGGGGAGCTGTTTTTT	CASSSRAQSGWIGELFF
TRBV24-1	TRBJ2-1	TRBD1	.	TGTGCCACCAGAGGACCCGGGACAGGGGATAGAAATGAGCAGTTCTTC	CATRGPGTGDRNEQFF
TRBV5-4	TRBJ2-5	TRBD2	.	TGTGCCAGCAGCTCCGGGCGGGGGTACCAAGAGACCCAGTACTTC	CASSSGRGYQETQYF
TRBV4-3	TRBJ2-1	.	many	TGCGCCAGCAGCCAAGATCTTATGGGGGAGTGGAATGAGCAGTTCTTC	CASSQDLMGEWNEQFF
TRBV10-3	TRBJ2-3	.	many	TGTGCCAGTAGGAATCCCGTCAGCACAGATACGCAGTATTTT	CASRNPVSTDTQYF
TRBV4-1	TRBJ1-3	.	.	TGCGCCAGCAGCCAGGCCGCTTTGTTCTCTGGAAACACCATATATTTT	CASSQAALFSGNTIYF
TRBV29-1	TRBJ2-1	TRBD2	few	TGCAGCGTTATACCCTCTAGCGGGAGAGGCAATGAGCAGTTCTTC	CSVIPSSGRGNEQFF
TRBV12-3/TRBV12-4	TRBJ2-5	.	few	TGTGCCAGCAGAAGACGGACTGGGACCCAGTACTTC	CASRRRTGTQYF
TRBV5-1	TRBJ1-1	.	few	TGCGCCAGCAGCTTGGAACCCCTCCAGACTGAAGCTTTCTTT	CASSLEPLQTEAFF
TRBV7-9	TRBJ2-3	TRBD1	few	TGTGCCAGCAGCTCCCCGCCCGAAAGGACAGGGACAGATACGCAGTATTTT	CASSSPPERTGTDTQYF
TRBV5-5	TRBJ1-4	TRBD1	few	TGTGCCAGCAGCTTGCTCCAGGGGGTCCGAGAAAAACTGTTTTTT	CASSLLQGVREKLFF
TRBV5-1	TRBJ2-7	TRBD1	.	TGCGCCAGCAGCTCCAGACAGGGGAATTCATACGAGCAGTACTTC	CASSSRQGNSYEQYF
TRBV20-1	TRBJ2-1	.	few	TGCAGTGCTAGAATCATGCAGGGATCCTCCTACAATGAGCAGTTCTTC	CSARIMQGSSYNEQFF
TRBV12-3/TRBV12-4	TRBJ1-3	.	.	TGTGCCAGCGACGCCCGGGGGACTTATGGAAACACCATATATTTT	CASDARGTYGNTIYF
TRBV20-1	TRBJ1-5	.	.	TGCAGTGCTAGAGGTGGTATGACTCAGCCCCAGCATTTT	CSARGGMTQPQHF
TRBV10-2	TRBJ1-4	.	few	TGCGCCAGCAGTGCCTCAACCACCTTAAATAATGAAAAACTGTTTTTT	CASSASTTLNNEKLFF
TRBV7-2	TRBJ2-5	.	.	TGTGCCAGCAGCTTCGGATCCTCCGGGACAGAGACCCAGTACTTC	CASSFGSSGTETQYF
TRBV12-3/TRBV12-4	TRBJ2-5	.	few	TGTGCCAGCAGTCATGGGGCTAGCGTGGAAGAGACCCAGTACTTC	CASSHGASVEETQYF
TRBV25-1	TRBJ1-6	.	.	TGTGCCAGCAGAGGACAAGGCTCACCCCTCCACTTT	CASRGQGSPLHF
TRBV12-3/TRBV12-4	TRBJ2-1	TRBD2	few	TGTGCCAGCAGTTTGGGGAGCGGGGCCTACAATGAGCAGTTCTTC	CASSLGSGAYNEQFF
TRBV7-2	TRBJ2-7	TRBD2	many	TGTGCCAGCAGCGCAAGTGGGACTAGCCACGAGCAGTACTTC	CASSASGTSHEQYF
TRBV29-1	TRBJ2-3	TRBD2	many	TGCAGCGTCTTAACTAGCGGCAGCACAGATACGCAGTATTTT	CSVLTSGSTDTQYF
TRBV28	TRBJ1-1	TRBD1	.	TGTGCCAGCAGATTAGACAGGGGAGGCACTGAAGCTTTCTTT	CASRLDRGGTEAFF
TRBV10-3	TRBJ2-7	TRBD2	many	TGTGCCATCAGTGAGTCAACTAGCGGTCGCGTAGACTACGAGCAGTACTTC	CAISESTSGRVDYEQYF
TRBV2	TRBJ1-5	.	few	TGTGCCAGCAGTGAGACCGAGGGCTGGAATCAGCCCCAGCATTTT	CASSETEGWNQPQHF
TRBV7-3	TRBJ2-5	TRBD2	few	TGTGCCAGCAGCTTACGGCGGGGGGACCAAGAGACCCAGTACTTC	CASSLRRGDQETQYF
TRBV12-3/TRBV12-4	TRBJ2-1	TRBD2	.	TGTGCCAGCAGGCGGACTAGCGGGGGATACGCCGGGCAGTTCTTC	CASRRTSGGYAGQFF
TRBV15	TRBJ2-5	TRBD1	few	TGTGCCACCAGCCCGGGACAGCAAGAGACCCAGTACTTC	CATSPGQQETQYF
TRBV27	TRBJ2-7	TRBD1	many	TGTGCCAGCAGTTTATCGTCGTGGACAGGGGTTGACGAGCAGTACTTC	CASSLSSWTGVDEQYF